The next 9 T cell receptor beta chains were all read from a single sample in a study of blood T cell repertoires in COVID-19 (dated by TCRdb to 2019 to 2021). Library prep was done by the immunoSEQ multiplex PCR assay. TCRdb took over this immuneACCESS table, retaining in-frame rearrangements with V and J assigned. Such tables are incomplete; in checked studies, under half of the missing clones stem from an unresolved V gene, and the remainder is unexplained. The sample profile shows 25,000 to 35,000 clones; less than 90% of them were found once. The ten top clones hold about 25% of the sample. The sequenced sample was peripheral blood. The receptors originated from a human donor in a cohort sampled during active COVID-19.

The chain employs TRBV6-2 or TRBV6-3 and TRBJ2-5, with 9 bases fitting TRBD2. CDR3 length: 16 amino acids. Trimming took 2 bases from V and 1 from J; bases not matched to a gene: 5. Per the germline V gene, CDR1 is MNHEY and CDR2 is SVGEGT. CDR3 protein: CASSYTERGAQETQYF. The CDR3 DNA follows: TGTGCCAGCAGTTACACAGAGCGGGGGGCCCAAGAGACCCAGTACTTC.

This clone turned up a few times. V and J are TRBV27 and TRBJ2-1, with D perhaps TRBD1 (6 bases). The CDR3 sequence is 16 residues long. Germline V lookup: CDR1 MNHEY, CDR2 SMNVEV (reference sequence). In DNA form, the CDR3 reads TGTTCCCAGCGCGTTGCAGGGGTGGGGTCCTACAATGAGCAGTTCTTC. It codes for CSQRVAGVGSYNEQFF.

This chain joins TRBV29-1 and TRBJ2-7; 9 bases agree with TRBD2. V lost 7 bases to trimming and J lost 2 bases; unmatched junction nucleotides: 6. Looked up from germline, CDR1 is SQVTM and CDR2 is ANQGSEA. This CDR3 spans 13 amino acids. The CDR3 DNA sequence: TGCAGCGCCGGAACTAGCGGGCCCTACGAGCAGTACTTC. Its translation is CSAGTSGPYEQYF.

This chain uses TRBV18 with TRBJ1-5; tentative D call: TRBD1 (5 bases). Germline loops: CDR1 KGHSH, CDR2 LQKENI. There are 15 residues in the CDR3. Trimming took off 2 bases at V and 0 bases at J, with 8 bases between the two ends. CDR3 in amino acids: CASSPGGGSNQPQHF. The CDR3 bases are TGTGCCAGCTCACCAGGCGGGGGTAGCAATCAGCCCCAGCATTTT.

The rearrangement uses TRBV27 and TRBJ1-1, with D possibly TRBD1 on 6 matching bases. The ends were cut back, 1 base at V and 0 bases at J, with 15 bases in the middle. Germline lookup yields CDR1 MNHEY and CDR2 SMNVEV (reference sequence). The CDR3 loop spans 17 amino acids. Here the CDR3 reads CASSLLSRGSMNTEAFF. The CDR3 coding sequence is TGTGCCAGCAGTTTATTAAGCAGGGGCAGCATGAACACTGAAGCTTTCTTT.

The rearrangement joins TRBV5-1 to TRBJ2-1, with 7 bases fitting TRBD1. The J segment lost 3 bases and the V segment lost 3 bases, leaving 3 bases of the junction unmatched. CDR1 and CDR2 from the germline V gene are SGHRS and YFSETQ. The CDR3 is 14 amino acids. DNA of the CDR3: TGCGCCAGCAGCTCCGGGACAGTCTACAATGAGCAGTTCTTC. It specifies CASSSGTVYNEQFF.

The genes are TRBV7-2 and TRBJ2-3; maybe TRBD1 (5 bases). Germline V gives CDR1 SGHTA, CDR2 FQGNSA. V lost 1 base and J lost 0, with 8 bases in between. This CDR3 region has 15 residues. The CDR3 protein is CASSLESGSTDTQYF. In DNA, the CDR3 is TGTGCCAGCAGCTTAGAGTCAGGGAGCACAGATACGCAGTATTTT.

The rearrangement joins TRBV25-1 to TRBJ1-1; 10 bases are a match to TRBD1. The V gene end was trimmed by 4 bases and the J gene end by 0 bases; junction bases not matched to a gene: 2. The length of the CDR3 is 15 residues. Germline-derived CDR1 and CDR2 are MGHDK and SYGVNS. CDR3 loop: CASSGDRGMNTEAFF. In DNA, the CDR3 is TGTGCCAGCAGTGGGGACAGGGGAATGAACACTGAAGCTTTCTTT.

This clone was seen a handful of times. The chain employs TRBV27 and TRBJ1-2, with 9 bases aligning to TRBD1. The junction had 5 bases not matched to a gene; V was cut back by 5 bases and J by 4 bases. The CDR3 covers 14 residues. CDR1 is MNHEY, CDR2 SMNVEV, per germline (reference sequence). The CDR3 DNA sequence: TGTGCCAGCAGTCTAACAGGGGGCGTCTATGGCTACACCTTC. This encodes CASSLTGGVYGYTF.